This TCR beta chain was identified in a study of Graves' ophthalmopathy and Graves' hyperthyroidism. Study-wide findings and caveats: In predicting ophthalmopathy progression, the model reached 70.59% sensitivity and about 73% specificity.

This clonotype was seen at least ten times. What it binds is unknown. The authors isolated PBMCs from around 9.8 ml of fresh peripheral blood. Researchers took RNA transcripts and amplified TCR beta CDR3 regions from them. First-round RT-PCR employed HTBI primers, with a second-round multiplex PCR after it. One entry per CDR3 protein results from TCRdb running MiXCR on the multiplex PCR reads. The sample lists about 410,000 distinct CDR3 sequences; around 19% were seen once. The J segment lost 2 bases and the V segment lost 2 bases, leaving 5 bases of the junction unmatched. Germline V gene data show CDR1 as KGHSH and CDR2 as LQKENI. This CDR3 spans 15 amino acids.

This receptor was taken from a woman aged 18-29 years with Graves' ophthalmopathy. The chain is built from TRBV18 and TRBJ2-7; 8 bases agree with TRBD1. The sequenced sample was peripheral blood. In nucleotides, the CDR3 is TGTGCCAGCTCACCAAAGAGACAGGGGCCCTACGAGCAGTACTTC. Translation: CASSPKRQGPYEQYF.